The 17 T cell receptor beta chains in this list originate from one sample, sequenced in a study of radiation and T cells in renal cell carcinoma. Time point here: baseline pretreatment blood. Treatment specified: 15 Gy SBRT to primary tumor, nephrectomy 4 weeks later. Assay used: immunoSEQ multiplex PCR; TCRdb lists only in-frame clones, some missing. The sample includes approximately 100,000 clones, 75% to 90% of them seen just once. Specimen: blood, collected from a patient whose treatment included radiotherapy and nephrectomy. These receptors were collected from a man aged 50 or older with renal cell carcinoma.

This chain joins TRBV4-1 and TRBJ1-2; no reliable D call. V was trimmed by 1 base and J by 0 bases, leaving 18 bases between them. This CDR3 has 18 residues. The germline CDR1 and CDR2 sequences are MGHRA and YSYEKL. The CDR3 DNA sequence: TGCGCCAGCAGCCAAGGCCTGGGCCCTACCCCAGCTAACTATGGCTACACCTTC. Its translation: CASSQGLGPTPANYGYTF.

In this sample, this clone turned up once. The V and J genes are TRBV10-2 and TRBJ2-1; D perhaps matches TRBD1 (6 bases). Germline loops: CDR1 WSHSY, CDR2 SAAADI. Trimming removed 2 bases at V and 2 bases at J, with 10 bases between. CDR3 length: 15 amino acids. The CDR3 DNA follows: TGCGCCAGCAGTGAGGCCAGGGGTACCTACAATGAGCAGTTCTTC. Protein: CASSEARGTYNEQFF.

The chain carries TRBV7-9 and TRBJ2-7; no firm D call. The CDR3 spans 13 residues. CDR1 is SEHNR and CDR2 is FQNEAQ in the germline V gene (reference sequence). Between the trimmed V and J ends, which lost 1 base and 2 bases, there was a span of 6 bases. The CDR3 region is CASSLDSTYEQYF. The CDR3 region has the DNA TGTGCCAGCAGCTTAGACAGCACCTACGAGCAGTACTTC.

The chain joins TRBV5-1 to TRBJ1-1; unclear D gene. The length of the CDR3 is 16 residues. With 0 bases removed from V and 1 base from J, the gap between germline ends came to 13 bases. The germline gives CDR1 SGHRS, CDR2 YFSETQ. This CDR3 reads CASSLAIGGKNTEAFF. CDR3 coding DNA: TGCGCCAGCAGCTTGGCCATTGGAGGGAAGAACACTGAAGCTTTCTTT.

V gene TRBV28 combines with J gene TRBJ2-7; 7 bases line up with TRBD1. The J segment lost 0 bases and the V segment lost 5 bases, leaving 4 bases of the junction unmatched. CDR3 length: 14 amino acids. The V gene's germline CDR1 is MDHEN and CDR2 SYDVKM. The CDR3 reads CASSRTGSSYEQYF. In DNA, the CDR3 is TGTGCCAGCAGTCGGACAGGTAGCTCCTACGAGCAGTACTTC.

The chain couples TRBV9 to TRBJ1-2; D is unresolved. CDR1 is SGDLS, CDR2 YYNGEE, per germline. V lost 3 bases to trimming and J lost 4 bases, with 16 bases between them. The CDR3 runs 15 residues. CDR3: CASSGRSGSFYGYTF. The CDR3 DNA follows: TGTGCCAGCAGCGGCCGCTCCGGGTCGTTCTATGGCTACACCTTC.

CDR3 bases: TGTGCCAGCAGACAGACTAGCGGGGGGCCGAATACGCAGTATTTT. Its protein is CASRQTSGGPNTQYF. This rearrangement joins TRBV6-4 to TRBJ2-3; 13 bases agree with TRBD2. Germline V gene lookup returns CDR1 MRHNA and CDR2 SNTAGT. The CDR3 extends over 15 amino acids. V was clipped by 6 bases and J by 7 bases; unmatched bases: 7.

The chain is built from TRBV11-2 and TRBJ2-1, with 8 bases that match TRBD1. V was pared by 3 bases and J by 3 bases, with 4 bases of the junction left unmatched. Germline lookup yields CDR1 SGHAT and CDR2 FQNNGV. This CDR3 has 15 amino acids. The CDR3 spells CASSLMTGVYNEQFF. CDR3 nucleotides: TGTGCCAGCAGCTTGATGACAGGGGTCTACAATGAGCAGTTCTTC.

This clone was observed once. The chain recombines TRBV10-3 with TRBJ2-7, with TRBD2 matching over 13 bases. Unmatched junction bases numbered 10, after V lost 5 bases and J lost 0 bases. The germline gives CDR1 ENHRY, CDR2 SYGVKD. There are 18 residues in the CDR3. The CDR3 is CAISRLAGGPGSSYEQYF. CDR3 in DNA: TGTGCCATCAGTAGACTAGCGGGGGGACCGGGCTCCTCCTACGAGCAGTACTTC.

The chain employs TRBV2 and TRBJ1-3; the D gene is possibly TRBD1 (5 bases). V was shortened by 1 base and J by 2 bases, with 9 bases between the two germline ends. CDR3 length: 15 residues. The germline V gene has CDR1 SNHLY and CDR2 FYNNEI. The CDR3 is CASSEEGGAGNTIYF. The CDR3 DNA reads TGTGCCAGCAGTGAAGAGGGAGGGGCTGGAAACACCATATATTTT.

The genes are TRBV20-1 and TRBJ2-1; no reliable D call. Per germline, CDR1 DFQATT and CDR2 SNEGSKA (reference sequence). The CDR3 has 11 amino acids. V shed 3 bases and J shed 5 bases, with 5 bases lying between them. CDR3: CSASAHNEQFF. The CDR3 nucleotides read TGCAGTGCTAGTGCTCACAATGAGCAGTTCTTC.

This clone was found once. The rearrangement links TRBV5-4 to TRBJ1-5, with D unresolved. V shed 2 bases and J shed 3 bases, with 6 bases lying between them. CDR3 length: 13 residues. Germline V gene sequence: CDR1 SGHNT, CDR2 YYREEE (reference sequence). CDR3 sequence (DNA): TGTGCCAGCAGCTTTGGGTACAATCAGCCCCAGCATTTT. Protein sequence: CASSFGYNQPQHF.

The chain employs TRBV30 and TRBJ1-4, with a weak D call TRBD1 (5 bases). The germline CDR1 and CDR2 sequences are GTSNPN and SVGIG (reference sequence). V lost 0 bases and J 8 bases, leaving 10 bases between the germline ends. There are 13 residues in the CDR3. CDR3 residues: CAWSVRGVEKLFF. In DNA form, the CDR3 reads TGTGCCTGGAGTGTACGGGGGGTAGAAAAACTGTTTTTT.

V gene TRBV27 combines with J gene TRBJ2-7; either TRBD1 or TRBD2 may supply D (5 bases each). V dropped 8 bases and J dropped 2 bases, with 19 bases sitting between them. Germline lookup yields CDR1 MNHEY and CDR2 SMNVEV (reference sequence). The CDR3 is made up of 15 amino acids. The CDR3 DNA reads TGTGCCAGCGGAACCTGGGGGACCGCTACCTACGAGCAGTACTTC. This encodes CASGTWGTATYEQYF.

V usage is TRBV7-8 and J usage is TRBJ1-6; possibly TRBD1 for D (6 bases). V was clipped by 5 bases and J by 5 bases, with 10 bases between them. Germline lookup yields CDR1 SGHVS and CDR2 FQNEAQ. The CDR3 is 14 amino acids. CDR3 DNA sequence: TGTGCCAGCAGCACAAGGACAGATAATTCACCCCTCCACTTT. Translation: CASSTRTDNSPLHF.

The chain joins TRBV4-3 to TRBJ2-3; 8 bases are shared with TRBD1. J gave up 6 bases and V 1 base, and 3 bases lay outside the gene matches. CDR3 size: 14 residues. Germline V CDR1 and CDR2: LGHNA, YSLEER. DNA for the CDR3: TGCGCCAGCAGCCAAGGGACAGGGCGGGATACGCAGTATTTT. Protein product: CASSQGTGRDTQYF.

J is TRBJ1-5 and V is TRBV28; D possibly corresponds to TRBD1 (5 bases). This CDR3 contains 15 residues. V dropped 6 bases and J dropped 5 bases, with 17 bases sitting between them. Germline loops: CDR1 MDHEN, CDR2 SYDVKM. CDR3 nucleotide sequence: TGTGCCAGCAGGGGCGGGGCGCAGGGCTATCAGCCCCAGCATTTT. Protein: CASRGGAQGYQPQHF.